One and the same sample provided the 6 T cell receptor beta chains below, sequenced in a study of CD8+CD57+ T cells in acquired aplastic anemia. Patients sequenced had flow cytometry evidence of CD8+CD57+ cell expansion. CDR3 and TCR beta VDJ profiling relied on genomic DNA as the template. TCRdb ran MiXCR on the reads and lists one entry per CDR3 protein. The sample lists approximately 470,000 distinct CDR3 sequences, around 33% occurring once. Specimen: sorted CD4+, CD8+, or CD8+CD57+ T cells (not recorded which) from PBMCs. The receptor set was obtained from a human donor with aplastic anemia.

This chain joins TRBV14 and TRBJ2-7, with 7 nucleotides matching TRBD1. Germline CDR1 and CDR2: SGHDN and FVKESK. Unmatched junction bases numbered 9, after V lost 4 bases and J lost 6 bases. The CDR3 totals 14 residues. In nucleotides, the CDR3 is TGTGCCAGCAGCCCTTCGGACAGGTGGGCCGAGCAGTACTTC. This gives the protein CASSPSDRWAEQYF.

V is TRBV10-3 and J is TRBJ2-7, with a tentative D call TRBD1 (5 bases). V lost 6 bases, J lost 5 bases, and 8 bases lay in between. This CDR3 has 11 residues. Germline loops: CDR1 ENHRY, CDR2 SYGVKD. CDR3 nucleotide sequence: TGTGCCATCAGGGCAGGGAACGAGCAGTACTTC. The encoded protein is CAIRAGNEQYF.

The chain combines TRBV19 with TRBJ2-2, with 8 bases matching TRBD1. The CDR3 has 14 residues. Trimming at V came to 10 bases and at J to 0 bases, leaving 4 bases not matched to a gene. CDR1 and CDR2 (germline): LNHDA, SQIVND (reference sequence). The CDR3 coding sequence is TGTGCCACCACGGACAGGGCGAACACCGGGGAGCTGTTTTTT. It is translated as CATTDRANTGELFF. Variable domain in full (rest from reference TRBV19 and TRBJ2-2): DGGITQSPKYLFRKEGQNVTLSCEQNLNHDAMYWYRQDPGQGLRLIYYSQIVNDFQKGDIAEGYSVSREKKESFPLTVTSAQKNPTAFYLCATTDRANTGELFFGEGSRLTVL.

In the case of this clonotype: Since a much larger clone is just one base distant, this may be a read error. The CDR3 is CASRDGGTYGYTF. CDR3 sequence (DNA): TGTGCCAGCCGGGACGGGGGGACCTATGGCTACACCTTC. The gene calls are TRBV7-8 and TRBJ1-2; maybe TRBD1 (5 bases). The CDR3 is 13 residues long. Germline assignment: CDR1 SGHVS and CDR2 FQNEAQ. V lost 8 bases and J lost 4, with 14 bases in between.

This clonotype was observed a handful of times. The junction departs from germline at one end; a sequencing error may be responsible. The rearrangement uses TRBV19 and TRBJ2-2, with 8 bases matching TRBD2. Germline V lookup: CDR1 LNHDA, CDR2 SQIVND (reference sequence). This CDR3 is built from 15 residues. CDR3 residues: CARSILADNTGELFF. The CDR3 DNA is TGTGCCAGAAGTATACTAGCGGACAACACCGGGGAGCTGTTTTTT.

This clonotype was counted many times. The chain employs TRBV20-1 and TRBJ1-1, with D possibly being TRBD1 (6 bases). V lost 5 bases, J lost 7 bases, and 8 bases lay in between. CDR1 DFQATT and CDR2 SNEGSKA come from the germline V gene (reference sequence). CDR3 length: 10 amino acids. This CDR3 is CSAAGDEAFF. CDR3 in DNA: TGCAGTGCTGCAGGGGATGAAGCTTTCTTT.